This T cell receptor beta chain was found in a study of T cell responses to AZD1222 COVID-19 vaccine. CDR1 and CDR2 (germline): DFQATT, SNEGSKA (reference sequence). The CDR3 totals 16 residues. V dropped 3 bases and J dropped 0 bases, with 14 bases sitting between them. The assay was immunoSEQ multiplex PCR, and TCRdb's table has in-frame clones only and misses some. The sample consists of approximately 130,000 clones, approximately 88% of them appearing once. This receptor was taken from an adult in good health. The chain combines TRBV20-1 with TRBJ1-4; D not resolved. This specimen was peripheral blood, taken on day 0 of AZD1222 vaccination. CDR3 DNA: TGCAGTGCTAGTCGGGCAGGTCTGACAACTAATGAAAAACTGTTTTTT. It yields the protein CSASRAGLTTNEKLFF.